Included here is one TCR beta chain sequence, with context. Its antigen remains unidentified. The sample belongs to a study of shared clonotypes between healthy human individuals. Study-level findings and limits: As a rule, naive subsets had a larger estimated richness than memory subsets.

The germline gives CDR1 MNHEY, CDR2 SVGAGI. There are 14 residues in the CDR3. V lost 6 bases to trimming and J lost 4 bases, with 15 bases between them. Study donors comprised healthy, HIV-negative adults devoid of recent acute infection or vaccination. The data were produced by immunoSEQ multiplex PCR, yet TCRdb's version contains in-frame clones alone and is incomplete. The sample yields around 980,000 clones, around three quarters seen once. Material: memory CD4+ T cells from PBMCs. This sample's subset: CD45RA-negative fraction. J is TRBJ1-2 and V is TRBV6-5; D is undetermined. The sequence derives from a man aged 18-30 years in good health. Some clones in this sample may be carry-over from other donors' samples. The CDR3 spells CASSPTRSFYGYTF. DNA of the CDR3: TGTGCCAGCAGCCCGACACGTAGCTTCTATGGCTACACCTTC.